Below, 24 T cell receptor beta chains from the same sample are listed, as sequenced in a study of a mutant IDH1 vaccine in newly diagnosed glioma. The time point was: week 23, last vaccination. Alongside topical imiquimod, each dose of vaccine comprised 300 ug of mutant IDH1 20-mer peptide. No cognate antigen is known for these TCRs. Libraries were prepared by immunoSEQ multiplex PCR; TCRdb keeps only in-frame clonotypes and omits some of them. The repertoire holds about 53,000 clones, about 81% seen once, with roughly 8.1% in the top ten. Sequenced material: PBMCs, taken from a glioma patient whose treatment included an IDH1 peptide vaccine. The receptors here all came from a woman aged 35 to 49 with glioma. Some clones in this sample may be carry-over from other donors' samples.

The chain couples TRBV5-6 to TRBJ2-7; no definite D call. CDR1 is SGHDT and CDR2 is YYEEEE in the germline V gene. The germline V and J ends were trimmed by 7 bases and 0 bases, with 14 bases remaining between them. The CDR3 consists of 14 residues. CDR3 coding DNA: TGTGCCAGCTCCCCGGCACACAGCTCCTACGAGCAGTACTTC. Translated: CASSPAHSSYEQYF.

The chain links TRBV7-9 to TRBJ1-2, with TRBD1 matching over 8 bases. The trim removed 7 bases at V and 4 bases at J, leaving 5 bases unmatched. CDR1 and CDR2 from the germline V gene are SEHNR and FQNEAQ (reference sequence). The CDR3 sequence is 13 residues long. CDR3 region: CASNPGGGYGYTF. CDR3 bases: TGTGCCAGCAACCCAGGGGGCGGCTATGGCTACACCTTC.

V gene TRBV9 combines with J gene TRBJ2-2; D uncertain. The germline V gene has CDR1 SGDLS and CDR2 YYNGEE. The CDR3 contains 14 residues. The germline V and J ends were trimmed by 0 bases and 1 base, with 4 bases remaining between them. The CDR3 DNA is TGTGCCAGCAGCGTAGGGCAGAACACCGGGGAGCTGTTTTTT. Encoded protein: CASSVGQNTGELFF.

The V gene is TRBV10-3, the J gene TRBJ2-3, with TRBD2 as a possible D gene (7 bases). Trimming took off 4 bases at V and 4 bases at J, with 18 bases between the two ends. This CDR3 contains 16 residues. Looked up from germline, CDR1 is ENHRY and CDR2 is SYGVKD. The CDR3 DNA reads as TGTGCCATCAGTGCCCCCTGGGAGGGGGGTTCAGATACGCAGTATTTT. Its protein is CAISAPWEGGSDTQYF.

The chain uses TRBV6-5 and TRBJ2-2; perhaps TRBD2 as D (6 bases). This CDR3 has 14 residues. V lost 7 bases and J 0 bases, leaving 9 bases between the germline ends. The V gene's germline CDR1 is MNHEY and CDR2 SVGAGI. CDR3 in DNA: TGTGCCAGCAAGGCGGGGCCGAACACCGGGGAGCTGTTTTTT. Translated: CASKAGPNTGELFF.

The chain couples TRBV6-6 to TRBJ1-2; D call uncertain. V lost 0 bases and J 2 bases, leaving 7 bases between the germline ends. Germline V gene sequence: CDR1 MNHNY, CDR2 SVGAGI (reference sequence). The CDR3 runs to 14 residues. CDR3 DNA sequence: TGTGCCAGCAGTTACTCGGAATCGAACTATGGCTACACCTTC. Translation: CASSYSESNYGYTF.

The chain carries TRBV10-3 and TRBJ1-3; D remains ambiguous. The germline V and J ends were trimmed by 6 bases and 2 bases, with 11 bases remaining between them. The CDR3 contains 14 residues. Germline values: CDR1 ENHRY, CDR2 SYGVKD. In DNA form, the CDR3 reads TGTGCCATCAGGCAGGAGTATCCTGGAAACACCATATATTTT. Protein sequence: CAIRQEYPGNTIYF.

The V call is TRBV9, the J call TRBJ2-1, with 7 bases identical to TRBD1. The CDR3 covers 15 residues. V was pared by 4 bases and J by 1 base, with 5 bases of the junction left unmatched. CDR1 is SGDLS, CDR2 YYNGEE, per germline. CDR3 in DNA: TGTGCCAGCAGCCCGACAGGGCTTTCCTACAATGAGCAGTTCTTC. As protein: CASSPTGLSYNEQFF.

The CDR3 sequence is CASSSGTNEQYF. The CDR3 bases are TGCGCCAGCAGCTCCGGGACCAACGAGCAGTACTTC. This chain connects TRBV10-1 to TRBJ2-7, with D possibly being TRBD1 or TRBD2 (5 bases each). V lost 6 bases, J lost 5 bases, and 11 bases lay in between. The germline V gene encodes CDR1 WNHNN and CDR2 SYGVQD (reference sequence). This CDR3 comprises 12 residues.

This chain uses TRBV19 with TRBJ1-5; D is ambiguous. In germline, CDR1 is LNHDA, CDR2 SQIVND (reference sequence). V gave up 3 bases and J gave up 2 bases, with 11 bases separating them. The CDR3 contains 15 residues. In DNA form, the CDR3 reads TGTGCCAGTAGTATCGACGGCGGGGGCAATCAGCCCCAGCATTTT. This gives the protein CASSIDGGGNQPQHF.

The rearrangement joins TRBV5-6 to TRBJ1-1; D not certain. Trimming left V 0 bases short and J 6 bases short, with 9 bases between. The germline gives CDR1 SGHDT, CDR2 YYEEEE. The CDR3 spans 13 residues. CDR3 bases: TGTGCCAGCAGCTTGGGGGCTACCTCTGAAGCTTTCTTT. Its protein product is CASSLGATSEAFF.

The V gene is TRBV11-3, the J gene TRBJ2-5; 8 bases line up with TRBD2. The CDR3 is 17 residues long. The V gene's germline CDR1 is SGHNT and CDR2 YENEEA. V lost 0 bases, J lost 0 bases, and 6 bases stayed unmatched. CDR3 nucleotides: TGTGCCAGCAGCTTAGATCGGGGGGGTAGCCACCAAGAGACCCAGTACTTC. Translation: CASSLDRGGSHQETQYF.

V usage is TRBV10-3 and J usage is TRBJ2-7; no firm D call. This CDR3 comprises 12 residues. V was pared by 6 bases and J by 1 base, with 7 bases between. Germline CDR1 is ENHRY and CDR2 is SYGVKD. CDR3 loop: CAIRGTSYEQYF. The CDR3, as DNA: TGTGCCATCAGGGGTACTTCCTACGAGCAGTACTTC.

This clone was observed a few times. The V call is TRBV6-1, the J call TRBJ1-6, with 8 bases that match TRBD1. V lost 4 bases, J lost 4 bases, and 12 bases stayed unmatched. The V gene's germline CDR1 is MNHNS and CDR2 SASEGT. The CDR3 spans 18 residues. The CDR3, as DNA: TGTGCCAGCAGTGGGCGGACAGGGACCACTGGGTATAATTCACCCCTCCACTTT. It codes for CASSGRTGTTGYNSPLHF.

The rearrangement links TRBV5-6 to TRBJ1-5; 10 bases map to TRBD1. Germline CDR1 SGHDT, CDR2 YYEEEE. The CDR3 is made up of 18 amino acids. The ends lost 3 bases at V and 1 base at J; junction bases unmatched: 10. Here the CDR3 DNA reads TGTGCCAGCAGCTCGTTCGGACAGGGGGTGACGAGCAATCAGCCCCAGCATTTT. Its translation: CASSSFGQGVTSNQPQHF. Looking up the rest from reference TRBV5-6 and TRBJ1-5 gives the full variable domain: DAGVTQSPTHLIKTRGQQVTLRCSPKSGHDTVSWYQQALGQGPQFIFQYYEEEERQRGNFPDRFSGHQFPNYSSELNVNALLLGDSALYLCASSSFGQGVTSNQPQHFGDGTRLSIL.

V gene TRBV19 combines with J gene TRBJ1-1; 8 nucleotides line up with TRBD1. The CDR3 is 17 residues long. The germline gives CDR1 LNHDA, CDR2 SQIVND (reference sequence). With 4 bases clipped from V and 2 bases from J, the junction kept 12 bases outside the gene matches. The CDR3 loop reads CASSSRVLAGGNTEAFF. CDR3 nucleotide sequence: TGTGCCAGTAGTAGTCGGGTTCTCGCAGGGGGCAACACTGAAGCTTTCTTT.

CDR3 protein: CASMGGASVEAFF. The CDR3 nucleotides read TGTGCCAGCATGGGGGGGGCGTCGGTAGAAGCTTTCTTT. The genes are TRBV28 and TRBJ1-1; tentatively, D is TRBD1 (6 bases). V dropped 7 bases and J dropped 8 bases, with 17 bases sitting between them. The CDR3 consists of 13 residues. Looked up from germline, CDR1 is MDHEN and CDR2 is SYDVKM.

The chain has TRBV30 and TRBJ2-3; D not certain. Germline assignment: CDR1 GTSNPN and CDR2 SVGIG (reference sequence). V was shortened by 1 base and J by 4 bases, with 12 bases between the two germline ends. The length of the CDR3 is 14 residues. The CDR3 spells CAWSGGNGADTQYF. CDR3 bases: TGTGCCTGGAGTGGGGGTAATGGGGCAGATACGCAGTATTTT.

CDR3 bases: TGTGCCAGCTCACCAGGCAGGGGGGCGAACACTGAAGCTTTCTTT. Its translation: CASSPGRGANTEAFF. The chain recombines TRBV18 with TRBJ1-1; 7 positions agree with TRBD1. Germline lookup yields CDR1 KGHSH and CDR2 LQKENI. J gave up 1 base and V 2 bases, and 4 bases lay outside the gene matches. The CDR3 loop spans 15 amino acids.

The CDR3 coding sequence is TGTGCCAGCAGCGCGGGACTTACCCAAGAGACCCAGTACTTC. Residues: CASSAGLTQETQYF. The chain couples TRBV9 to TRBJ2-5, with a weak D call TRBD2 (6 bases). Germline assignment: CDR1 SGDLS and CDR2 YYNGEE. V shed 3 bases and J shed 1 base, with 10 bases lying between them. This CDR3 is built from 14 residues.

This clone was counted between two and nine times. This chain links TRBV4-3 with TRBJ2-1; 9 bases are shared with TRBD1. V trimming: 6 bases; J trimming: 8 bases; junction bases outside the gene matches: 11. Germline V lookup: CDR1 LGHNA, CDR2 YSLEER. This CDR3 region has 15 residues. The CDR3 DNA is TGCGCCAGCAGTGCCGGGACAGGGTGGGATTATGAGCAGTTCTTC. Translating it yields CASSAGTGWDYEQFF.

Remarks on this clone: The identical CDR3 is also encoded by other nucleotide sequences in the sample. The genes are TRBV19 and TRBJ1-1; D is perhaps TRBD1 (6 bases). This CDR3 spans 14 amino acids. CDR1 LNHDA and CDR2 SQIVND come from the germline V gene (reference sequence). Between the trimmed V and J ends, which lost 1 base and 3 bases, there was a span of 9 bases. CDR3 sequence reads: CASSIGQGYTEAFF. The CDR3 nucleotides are TGTGCCAGTAGTATAGGGCAGGGGTACACTGAAGCTTTCTTT.

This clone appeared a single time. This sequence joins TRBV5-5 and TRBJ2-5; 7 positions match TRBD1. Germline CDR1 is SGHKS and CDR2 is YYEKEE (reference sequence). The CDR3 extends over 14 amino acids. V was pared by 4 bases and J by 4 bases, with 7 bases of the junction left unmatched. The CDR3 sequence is CASSVDRAGETQYF. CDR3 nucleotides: TGTGCCAGCAGCGTAGACAGGGCGGGAGAGACCCAGTACTTC.

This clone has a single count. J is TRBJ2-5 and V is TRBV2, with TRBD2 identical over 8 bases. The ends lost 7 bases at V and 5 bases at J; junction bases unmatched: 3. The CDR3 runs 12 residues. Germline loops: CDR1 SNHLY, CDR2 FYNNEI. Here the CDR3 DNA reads TGTGCCAGCATGAGCGGGGGTGAGACCCAGTACTTC. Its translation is CASMSGGETQYF.